The subject of this entry is one T cell receptor (beta chain). Other nucleotide sequences in the sample specify the same CDR3. The entry originates in a study of blood T cell repertoires in COVID-19. Assay used: immunoSEQ multiplex PCR; TCRdb lists only in-frame clones, some missing. This table has about 190,000 clones, approximately 86% appearing once. There are 15 residues in the CDR3. V was clipped by 0 bases and J by 4 bases, with 12 bases between them. CDR1 is LGHDT, CDR2 YNNKEL, per germline (reference sequence). The sample taken for sequencing was peripheral blood. The receptor comes from a man younger than 40 with acute or convalescent COVID-19. The chain employs TRBV3-1 (or the pseudogene TRBV3-2) and TRBJ2-5; TRBD2 is a possible D gene (6 bases). The CDR3 region is CASSQDWSGRETQYF. The CDR3 DNA reads TGTGCCAGCAGCCAAGACTGGTCCGGGAGAGAGACCCAGTACTTC.